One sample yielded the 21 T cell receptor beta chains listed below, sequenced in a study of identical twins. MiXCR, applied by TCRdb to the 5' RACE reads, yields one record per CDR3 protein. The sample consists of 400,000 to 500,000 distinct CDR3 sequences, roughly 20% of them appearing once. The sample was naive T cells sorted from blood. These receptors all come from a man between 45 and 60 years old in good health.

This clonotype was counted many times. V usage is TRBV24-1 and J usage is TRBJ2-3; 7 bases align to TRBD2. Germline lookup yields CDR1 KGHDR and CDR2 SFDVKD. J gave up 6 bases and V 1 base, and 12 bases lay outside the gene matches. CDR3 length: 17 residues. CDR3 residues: CATSDLAASGRMDTQYF. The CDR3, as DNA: TGTGCCACCAGTGATTTAGCGGCTAGCGGACGGATGGATACGCAGTATTTT.

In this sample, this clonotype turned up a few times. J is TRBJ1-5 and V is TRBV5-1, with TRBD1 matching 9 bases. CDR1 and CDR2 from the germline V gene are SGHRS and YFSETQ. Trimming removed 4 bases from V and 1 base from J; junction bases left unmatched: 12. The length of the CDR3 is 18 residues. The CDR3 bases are TGCGCCAGCAGCCCCGGGACAGGGTTGGGTAAAAGCAATCAGCCCCAGCATTTT. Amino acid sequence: CASSPGTGLGKSNQPQHF.

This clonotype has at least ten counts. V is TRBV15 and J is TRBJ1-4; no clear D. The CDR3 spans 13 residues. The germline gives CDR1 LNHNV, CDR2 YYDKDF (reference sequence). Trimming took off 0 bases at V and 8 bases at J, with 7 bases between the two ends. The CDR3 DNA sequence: TGTGCCACCAGCAGAGATCTGCGGGAAAAACTGTTTTTT. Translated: CATSRDLREKLFF. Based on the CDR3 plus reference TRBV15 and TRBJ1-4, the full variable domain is DAMVIQNPRYQVTQFGKPVTLSCSQTLNHNVMYWYQQKSSQAPKLLFHYYDKDFNNEADTPDNFQSRRPNTSFCFLDIRSPGLGDTAMYLCATSRDLREKLFFGSGTQLSVL.

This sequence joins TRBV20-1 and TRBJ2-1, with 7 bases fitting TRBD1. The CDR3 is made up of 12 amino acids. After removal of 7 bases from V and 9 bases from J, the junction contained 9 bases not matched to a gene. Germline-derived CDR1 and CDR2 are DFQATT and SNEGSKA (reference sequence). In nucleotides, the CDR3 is TGCAGTGTCACCCAGGGGGTGGGTGAGCAGTTCTTC. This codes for CSVTQGVGEQFF.

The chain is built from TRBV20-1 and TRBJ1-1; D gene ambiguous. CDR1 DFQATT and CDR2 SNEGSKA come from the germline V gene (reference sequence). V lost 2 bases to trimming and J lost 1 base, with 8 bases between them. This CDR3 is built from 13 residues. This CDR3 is CSARRRGNTEAFF. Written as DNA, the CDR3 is TGCAGTGCTAGAAGGCGGGGGAACACTGAAGCTTTCTTT.

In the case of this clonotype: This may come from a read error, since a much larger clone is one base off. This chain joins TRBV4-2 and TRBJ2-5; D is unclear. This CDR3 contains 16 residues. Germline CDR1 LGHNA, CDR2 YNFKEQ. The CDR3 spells CATSQESLGWGETQYF. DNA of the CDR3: TGTGCCACCAGCCAAGAATCCCTTGGTTGGGGAGAGACCCAGTACTTC.

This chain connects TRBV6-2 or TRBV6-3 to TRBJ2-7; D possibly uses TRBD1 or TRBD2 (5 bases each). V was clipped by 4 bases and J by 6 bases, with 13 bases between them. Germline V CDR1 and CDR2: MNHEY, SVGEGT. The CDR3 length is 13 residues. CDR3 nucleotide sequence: TGTGCCAGCAGTTTCGGGGCTGGAGGCGAGCAGTACTTC. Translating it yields CASSFGAGGEQYF.

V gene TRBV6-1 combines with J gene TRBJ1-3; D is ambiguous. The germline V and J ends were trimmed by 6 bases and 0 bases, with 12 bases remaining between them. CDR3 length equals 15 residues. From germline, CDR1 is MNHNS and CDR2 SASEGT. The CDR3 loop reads CASRASRTSGNTIYF. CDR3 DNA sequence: TGTGCCAGCAGGGCATCCCGGACCTCTGGAAACACCATATATTTT.

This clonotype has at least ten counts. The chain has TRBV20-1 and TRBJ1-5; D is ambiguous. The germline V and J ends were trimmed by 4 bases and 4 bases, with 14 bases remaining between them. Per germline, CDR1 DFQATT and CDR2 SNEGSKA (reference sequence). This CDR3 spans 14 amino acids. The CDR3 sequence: CSATLGPQNQPQHF. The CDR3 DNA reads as TGCAGTGCTACTCTAGGACCGCAGAATCAGCCCCAGCATTTT.

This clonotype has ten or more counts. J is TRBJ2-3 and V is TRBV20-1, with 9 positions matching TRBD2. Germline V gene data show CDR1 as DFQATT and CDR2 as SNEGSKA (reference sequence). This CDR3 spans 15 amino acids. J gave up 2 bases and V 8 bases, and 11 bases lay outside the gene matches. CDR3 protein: CSSIRREGNTDTQYF. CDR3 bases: TGCAGTTCCATTCGGCGGGAGGGCAACACAGATACGCAGTATTTT.

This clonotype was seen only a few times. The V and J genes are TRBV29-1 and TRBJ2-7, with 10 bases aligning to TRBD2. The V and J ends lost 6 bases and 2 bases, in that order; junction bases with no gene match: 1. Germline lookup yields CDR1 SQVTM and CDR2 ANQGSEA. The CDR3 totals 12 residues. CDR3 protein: CSVGTSAYEQYF. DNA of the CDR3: TGCAGCGTCGGGACTAGCGCCTACGAGCAGTACTTC.

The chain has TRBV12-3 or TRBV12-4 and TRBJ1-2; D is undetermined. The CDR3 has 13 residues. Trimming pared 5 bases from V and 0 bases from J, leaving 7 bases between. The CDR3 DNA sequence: TGTGCCAGCAGTCGGCTAGCTAACTATGGCTACACCTTC. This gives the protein CASSRLANYGYTF.

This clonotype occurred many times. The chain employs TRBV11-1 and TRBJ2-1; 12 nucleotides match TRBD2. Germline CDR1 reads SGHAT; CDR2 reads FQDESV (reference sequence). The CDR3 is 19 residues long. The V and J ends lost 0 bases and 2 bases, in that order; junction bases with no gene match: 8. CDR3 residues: CASSLAPPLAGGPYNEQFF. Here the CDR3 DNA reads TGTGCCAGCAGCTTAGCGCCCCCCCTAGCGGGAGGGCCCTACAATGAGCAGTTCTTC.

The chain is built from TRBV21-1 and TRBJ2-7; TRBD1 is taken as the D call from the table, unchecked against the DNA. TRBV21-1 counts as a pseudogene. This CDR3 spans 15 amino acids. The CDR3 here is CASSKQSGSGNEQYF. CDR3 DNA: TGTGCCAGCAGCAAACAGTCAGGGTCCGGTAACGAGCAGTACTTC.

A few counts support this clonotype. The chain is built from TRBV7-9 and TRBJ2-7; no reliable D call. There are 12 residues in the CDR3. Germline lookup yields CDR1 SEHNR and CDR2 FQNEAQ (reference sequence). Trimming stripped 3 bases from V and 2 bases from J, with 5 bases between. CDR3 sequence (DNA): TGTGCCAGCAGCTTTCAGGCCTACGAGCAGTACTTC. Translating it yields CASSFQAYEQYF. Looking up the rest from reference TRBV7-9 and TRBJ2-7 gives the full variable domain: DTGVSQNPRHKITKRGQNVTFRCDPISEHNRLYWYRQTLGQGPEFLTYFQNEAQLEKSRLLSDRFSAERPKGSFSTLEIQRTEQGDSAMYLCASSFQAYEQYFGPGTRLTVT.

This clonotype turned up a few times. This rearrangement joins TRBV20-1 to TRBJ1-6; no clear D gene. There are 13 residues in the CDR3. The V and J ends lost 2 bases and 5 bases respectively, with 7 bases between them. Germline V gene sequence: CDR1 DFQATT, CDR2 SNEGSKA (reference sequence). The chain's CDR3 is CSARQNNNSPLHF. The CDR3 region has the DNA TGCAGTGCTAGACAGAACAATAATTCACCCCTCCACTTT.

CDR3: CATSDTTGAQETQYF. The CDR3 nucleotides read TGTGCCACCAGTGACACCACAGGGGCTCAAGAGACCCAGTACTTC. V and J are TRBV24-1 and TRBJ2-5; TRBD1 agrees at 7 bases. The germline V gene encodes CDR1 KGHDR and CDR2 SFDVKD. V was pared by 4 bases and J by 2 bases, with 6 bases of the junction left unmatched. CDR3 size: 15 residues.

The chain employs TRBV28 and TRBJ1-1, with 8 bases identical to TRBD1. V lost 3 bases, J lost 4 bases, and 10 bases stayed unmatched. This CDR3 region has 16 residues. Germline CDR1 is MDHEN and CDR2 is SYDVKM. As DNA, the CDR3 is TGTGCCAGCAGTTTGTCCAGAGTTCAGGGGGCCACTGAAGCTTTCTTT. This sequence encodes CASSLSRVQGATEAFF.

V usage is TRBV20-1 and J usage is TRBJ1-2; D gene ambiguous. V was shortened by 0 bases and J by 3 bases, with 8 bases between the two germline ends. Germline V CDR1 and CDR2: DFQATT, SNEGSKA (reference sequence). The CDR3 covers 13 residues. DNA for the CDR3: TGCAGTGCTAGAGATGGGCGGGACTATGGCTACACCTTC. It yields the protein CSARDGRDYGYTF.

The CDR3 loop reads CASSLSRGISTDTQYF. The CDR3 DNA reads as TGTGCCAGCAGTTTATCACGGGGGATCTCCACAGATACGCAGTATTTT. This chain links TRBV28 with TRBJ2-3; tentatively, D is TRBD2 (6 bases). The CDR3 length is 16 residues. CDR1 and CDR2 (germline): MDHEN, SYDVKM. V lost 1 base to trimming and J lost 2 bases, with 13 bases between them.

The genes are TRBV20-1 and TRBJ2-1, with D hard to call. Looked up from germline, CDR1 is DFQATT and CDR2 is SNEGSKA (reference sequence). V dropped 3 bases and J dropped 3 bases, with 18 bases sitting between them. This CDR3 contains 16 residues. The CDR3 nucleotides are TGCAGTGCTAGGGCCCTAGGTGGGAATGTCTACAATGAGCAGTTCTTC. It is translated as CSARALGGNVYNEQFF.